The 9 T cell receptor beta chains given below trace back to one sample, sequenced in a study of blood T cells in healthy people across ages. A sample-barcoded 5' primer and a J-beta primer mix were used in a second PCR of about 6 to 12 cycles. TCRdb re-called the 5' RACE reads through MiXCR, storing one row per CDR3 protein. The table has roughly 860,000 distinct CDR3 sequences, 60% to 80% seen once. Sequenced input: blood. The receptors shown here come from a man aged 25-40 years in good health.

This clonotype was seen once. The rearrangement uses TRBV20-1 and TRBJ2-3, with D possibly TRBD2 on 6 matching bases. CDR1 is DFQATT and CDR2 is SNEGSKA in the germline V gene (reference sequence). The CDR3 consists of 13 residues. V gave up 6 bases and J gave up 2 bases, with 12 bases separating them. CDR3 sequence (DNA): TGCAGTGCCGCGGGACTTAACACAGATACGCAGTATTTT. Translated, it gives CSAAGLNTDTQYF.

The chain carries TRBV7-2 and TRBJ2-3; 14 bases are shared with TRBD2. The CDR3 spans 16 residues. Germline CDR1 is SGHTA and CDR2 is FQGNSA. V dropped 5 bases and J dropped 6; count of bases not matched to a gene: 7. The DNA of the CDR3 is TGTGCCAGCAGCCACAGACTAGCGGGGGGGCAGGATACGCAGTATTTT. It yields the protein CASSHRLAGGQDTQYF.

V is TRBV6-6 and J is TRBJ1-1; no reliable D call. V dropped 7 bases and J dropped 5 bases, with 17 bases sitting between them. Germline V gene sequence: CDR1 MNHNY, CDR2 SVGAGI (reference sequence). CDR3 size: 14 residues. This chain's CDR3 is CASIGRERVTEAFF. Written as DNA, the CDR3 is TGTGCCAGCATCGGGAGGGAGAGGGTTACTGAAGCTTTCTTT.

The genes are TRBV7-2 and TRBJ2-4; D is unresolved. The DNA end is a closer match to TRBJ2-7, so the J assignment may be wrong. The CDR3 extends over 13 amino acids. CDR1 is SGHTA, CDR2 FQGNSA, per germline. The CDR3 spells CASSERRPSEQYF. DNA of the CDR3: TGTGCCAGCAGCGAGCGTAGGCCGAGCGAGCAGTACTTC.

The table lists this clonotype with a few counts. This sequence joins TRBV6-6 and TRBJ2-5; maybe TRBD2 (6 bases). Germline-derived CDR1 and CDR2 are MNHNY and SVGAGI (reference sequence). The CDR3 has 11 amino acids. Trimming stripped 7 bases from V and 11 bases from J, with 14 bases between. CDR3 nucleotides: TGTGCCAGCACCCTATCGGGGGAGCAGTACTTC. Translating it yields CASTLSGEQYF.

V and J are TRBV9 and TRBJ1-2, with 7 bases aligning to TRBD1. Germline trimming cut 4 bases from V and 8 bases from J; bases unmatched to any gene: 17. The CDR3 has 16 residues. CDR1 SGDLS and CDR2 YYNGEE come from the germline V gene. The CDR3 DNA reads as TGTGCCAGCAGCCCCCGGGACAGTTACCTCGGAGGAGGCTACACCTTC. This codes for CASSPRDSYLGGGYTF.

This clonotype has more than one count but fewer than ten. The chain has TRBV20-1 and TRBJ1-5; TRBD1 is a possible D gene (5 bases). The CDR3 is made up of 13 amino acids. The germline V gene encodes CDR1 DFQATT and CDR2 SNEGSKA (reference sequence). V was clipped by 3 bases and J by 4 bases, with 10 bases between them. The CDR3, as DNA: TGCAGTGCTAGTGGGGGGTTGAATCAGCCCCAGCATTTT. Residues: CSASGGLNQPQHF.

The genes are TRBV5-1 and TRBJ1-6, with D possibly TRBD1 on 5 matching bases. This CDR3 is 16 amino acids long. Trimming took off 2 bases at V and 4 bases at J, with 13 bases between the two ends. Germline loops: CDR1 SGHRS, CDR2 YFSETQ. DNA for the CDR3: TGCGCCAGCAGCTTAAGACAGCCGAGTTATAATTCACCCCTCCACTTT. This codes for CASSLRQPSYNSPLHF.

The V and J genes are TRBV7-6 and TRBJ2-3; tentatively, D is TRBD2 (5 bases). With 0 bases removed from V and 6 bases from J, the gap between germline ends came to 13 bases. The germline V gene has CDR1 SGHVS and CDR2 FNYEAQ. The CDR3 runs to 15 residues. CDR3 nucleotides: TGTGCCAGCAGCTTAGCCCGAGAGGGTGGGGATACGCAGTATTTT. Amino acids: CASSLAREGGDTQYF.